Listed below are T cell receptor beta chains from one sample, sequenced in a study of blood T cell repertoires in COVID-19. The data were produced by immunoSEQ multiplex PCR, yet TCRdb's version contains in-frame clones alone and is incomplete. The data contain over 120,000 clones, 60% to 85% of them seen just once; the ten biggest clones take up roughly 2%. Sequenced input: peripheral blood. Receptors were obtained from a woman aged 60-70 years with acute or convalescent COVID-19. Both conserved end residues are part of each CDR3. D genes are given only for firm matches. For some rows the clone size is stated as once, few or many, or as a class when expanded; others skip it.

clone size,CDR3 length,V gene,J gene,D gene,CDR3 DNA,CDR3 protein
-,20,TRBV28,TRBJ2-1,TRBD2,TGTGCCAGCAGTTTATTGGGGGTGGCTAGCGGGCTAAGCTCCTACAATGAGCAGTTCTTC,CASSLLGVASGLSSYNEQFF
-,14,TRBV28,TRBJ1-5,TRBD1,TGTGCCAGCAGTTCGGGACAGCGCAATCAGCCCCAGCATTTT,CASSSGQRNQPQHF
-,14,TRBV19,TRBJ1-5,-,TGTGCCAGTAGTATAGGGCAGGCAAATCAGCCCCAGCATTTT,CASSIGQANQPQHF
once,14,TRBV6-5,TRBJ2-5,TRBD1,TGTGCCAGCAGTACTGGGACAGGGAGAGAGACCCAGTACTTC,CASSTGTGRETQYF
-,15,TRBV5-1,TRBJ2-5,-,TGCGCCAGCAGCTCGGCGCAGACAGGCCAAGAGACCCAGTACTTC,CASSSAQTGQETQYF
-,17,TRBV13,TRBJ1-3,-,TGTGCCAGCAGCTTAGGGACTTTCAATCGTGGTGGAAACACCATATATTTT,CASSLGTFNRGGNTIYF
-,13,TRBV5-6,TRBJ1-1,TRBD1,TGTGCCAGCAGCTTGACAGGGGGCATTGAAGCTTTCTTT,CASSLTGGIEAFF
-,15,TRBV30,TRBJ1-2,-,TGTGCCTGGAGTGTAATAGAGGTCTTAAACTATGGCTACACCTTC,CAWSVIEVLNYGYTF
-,16,TRBV19,TRBJ1-5,-,TGTGCCAGTAAATCGGACTCGCGGGAGTACAATCAGCCCCAGCATTTT,CASKSDSREYNQPQHF
-,16,TRBV6-1,TRBJ2-2,-,TGTGCCAGCAGTGAAGCGCCCGGGGTTAACACCGGGGAGCTGTTTTTT,CASSEAPGVNTGELFF
-,16,TRBV7-2,TRBJ2-7,TRBD2,TGTGCCAGCAGCTCGCTACTAGCGGGAGCTCCCTACGAGCAGTACTTC,CASSSLLAGAPYEQYF
once,16,TRBV6-6,TRBJ2-3,TRBD2,TGTGCCAGCAGTGTTAGACTAGCGGGAGAGACAGATACGCAGTATTTT,CASSVRLAGETDTQYF
-,15,TRBV28,TRBJ1-2,TRBD1,TGTGCCAGCAGTTCATGGACAGGGAGGAGGTATGGCTACACCTTC,CASSSWTGRRYGYTF
-,12,TRBV29-1,TRBJ1-4,-,TGCAGCGTTAAGGGAGTTAATGAAAAACTGTTTTTT,CSVKGVNEKLFF
-,17,TRBV7-8,TRBJ2-7,TRBD2,TGTGCCAGCAGCTTAGGAGGACAACGGGAGGGCCGGTACGAGCAGTACTTC,CASSLGGQREGRYEQYF
-,14,TRBV2,TRBJ2-5,TRBD1,TGTGCCAGCAGTCCGGGACAGGGGGGAGAGACCCAGTACTTC,CASSPGQGGETQYF
-,14,TRBV10-3,TRBJ2-3,TRBD2,TGTGCCTCCCGAGCGGCTAGCGGGAGAGAGACGCAGTATTTT,CASRAASGRETQYF
few,15,TRBV11-3,TRBJ2-3,-,TGTGCCAGCAGCTGGGCGGGCGGACGCACAGATACGCAGTATTTT,CASSWAGGRTDTQYF
-,13,TRBV27,TRBJ2-1,TRBD2,TGTGCCAGCAAACGGGGGGGGTACAATGAGCAGTTCTTC,CASKRGGYNEQFF
many,16,TRBV20-1,TRBJ2-5,TRBD2,TGCAGTGCTAGTGGTCGGGCGGGAGGATACCAAGAGACCCAGTACTTC,CSASGRAGGYQETQYF
-,18,TRBV7-8,TRBJ2-1,TRBD1,TGTGCCAGCAGCCCCGGGAGGTTGATGACAGGGGGATGGAATGAGCAGTTCTTC,CASSPGRLMTGGWNEQFF
-,15,TRBV5-1,TRBJ2-5,TRBD1,TGCGCCAGCAGCCTAGGACAGGGGCGGGGGGAGACCCAGTACTTC,CASSLGQGRGETQYF
-,12,TRBV7-2,TRBJ2-7,-,TGTGCCAGCACCCGAACAGGGTCGGAGCAGTACTTC,CASTRTGSEQYF
-,15,TRBV2,TRBJ2-5,TRBD2,TGTGCCAGCAGTGAAGGGCTAGCGGTACAAGAGACCCAGTACTTC,CASSEGLAVQETQYF
once,12,TRBV2,TRBJ1-1,-,TGTGCCAGCAGGAGAGCGAACACTGAAGCTTTCTTT,CASRRANTEAFF
-,16,TRBV10-1,TRBJ1-4,TRBD1,TGCGCCAGCAGTGAGACCCTGACAGGGGAGTCGAAAAAACTGTTTTTT,CASSETLTGESKKLFF
-,13,TRBV5-1,TRBJ2-3,-,TGCGCCAGCAGGGCCGCCTCGCTTGATACGCAGTATTTT,CASRAASLDTQYF
once,17,TRBV5-1,TRBJ1-3,-,TGCGCCAGCAGCTCCTTCCCGACTCATTTCTCTGGAAACACCATATATTTT,CASSSFPTHFSGNTIYF
few,12,TRBV12-3/TRBV12-4,TRBJ1-2,-,TGTGCCAGCAGTTTACAGGGTTGGGGCTACACCTTC,CASSLQGWGYTF
-,15,TRBV9,TRBJ2-2,TRBD2,TGTGCCAGCAGCGCACTAGCGGGAGGCGCCGGGGAGCTGTTTTTT,CASSALAGGAGELFF
-,16,TRBV30,TRBJ2-1,-,TGTGCCTGGAGTGGTTTGGACGGGAGAATCTACAATGAGCAGTTCTTC,CAWSGLDGRIYNEQFF
-,14,TRBV9,TRBJ2-1,TRBD2,TGTGCCAGCGCAGTGGGGACTAGCTACAATGAGCAGTTCTTC,CASAVGTSYNEQFF
-,14,TRBV28,TRBJ1-4,-,TGTGCCAGCAGACCCCAGGGAATTCGAGAAAAACTGTTTTTT,CASRPQGIREKLFF
-,13,TRBV5-4,TRBJ2-7,TRBD1,TGTGCCAGCAGTCTACACACAGGGGGCGAGCAGTACTTC,CASSLHTGGEQYF
-,14,TRBV5-4,TRBJ1-1,-,TGTGCCAGCACCATTATGCAGGCCCCCGCTGAAGCTTTCTTT,CASTIMQAPAEAFF
-,15,TRBV27,TRBJ2-1,TRBD2,TGTGCCAGCAGTTTAAGGCTAGCGGCCATCAATGAGCAGTTCTTC,CASSLRLAAINEQFF
-,14,TRBV3-1/TRBV3-2,TRBJ2-1,-,TGTGCCAGCAGGGCAAAAACCTCCTACAATGAGCAGTTCTTC,CASRAKTSYNEQFF
-,17,TRBV7-9,TRBJ2-3,TRBD2,TGTGCCAGCAGCTTAGCTACCGGGACTAGCGGCACAGATACGCAGTATTTT,CASSLATGTSGTDTQYF
-,14,TRBV18,TRBJ1-4,-,TGTGCCAGCTCACCCCTCGCCGGAGGGGAAAAACTGTTTTTT,CASSPLAGGEKLFF
-,14,TRBV27,TRBJ1-5,TRBD1,TGTGCCAGCAGTACTCACAGGGGACTTCAGCCCCAGCATTTT,CASSTHRGLQPQHF
-,15,TRBV27,TRBJ2-2,TRBD2,TGTGCCAGCAGTCCCCGGGGGGACAACACCGGGGAGCTGTTTTTT,CASSPRGDNTGELFF
-,16,TRBV5-1,TRBJ2-1,TRBD2,TGCGCCAGCAGCTTTAGGGACTATCGGGACCTGAGGGAGCAGTTCTTC,CASSFRDYRDLREQFF